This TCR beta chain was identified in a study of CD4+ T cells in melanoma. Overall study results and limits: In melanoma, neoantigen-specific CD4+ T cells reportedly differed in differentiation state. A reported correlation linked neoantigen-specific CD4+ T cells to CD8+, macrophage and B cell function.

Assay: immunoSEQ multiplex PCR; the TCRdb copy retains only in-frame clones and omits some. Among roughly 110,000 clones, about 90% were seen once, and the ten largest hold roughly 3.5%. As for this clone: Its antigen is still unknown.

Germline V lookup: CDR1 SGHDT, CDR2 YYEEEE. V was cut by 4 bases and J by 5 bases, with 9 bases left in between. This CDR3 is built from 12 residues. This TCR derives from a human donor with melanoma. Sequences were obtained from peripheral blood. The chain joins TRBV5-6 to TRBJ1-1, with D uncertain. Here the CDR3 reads CASSRGLTEAFF. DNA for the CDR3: TGTGCCAGCAGCCGAGGTTTGACTGAAGCTTTCTTT.